This T cell receptor beta chain was profiled in a study of long-term antiretroviral therapy in people with HIV. Study background: Initial samples were collected about a decade before the 2015 immediate-ART recommendation. Findings and limits, study-wide: ART adherence was not documented, and neither viral resistance nor therapy changes had any data. The clones with expansion before ART were dominant in the repertoire at all time points. Transplant donor controls retained higher diversity, though diversity increased after ART.

Remarks on this clone: The antigen is undetermined.

Germline lookup yields CDR1 SGHNT and CDR2 YYREEE (reference sequence). Trimming left V 4 bases short and J 6 bases short, with 19 bases between. The CDR3 is 16 residues long. Sequencing used immunoSEQ v3.0 at survey level. Repertoires were generated with immunoSEQ multiplex PCR, while TCRdb's copy carries only in-frame clones and drops some. This table holds about 21,000 clones, 82% found once. This receptor was obtained from a man between 50 and 59 years old with HIV. The genes are TRBV5-4 and TRBJ1-4; a possible D gene is TRBD1 (5 bases). The starting material was unsorted PBMCs, obtained at the start of antiretroviral therapy. The CDR3 is CASSTLYTGGDEKLFF. As DNA, the CDR3 is TGTGCCAGCAGCACGCTGTACACTGGAGGGGATGAAAAACTGTTTTTT.